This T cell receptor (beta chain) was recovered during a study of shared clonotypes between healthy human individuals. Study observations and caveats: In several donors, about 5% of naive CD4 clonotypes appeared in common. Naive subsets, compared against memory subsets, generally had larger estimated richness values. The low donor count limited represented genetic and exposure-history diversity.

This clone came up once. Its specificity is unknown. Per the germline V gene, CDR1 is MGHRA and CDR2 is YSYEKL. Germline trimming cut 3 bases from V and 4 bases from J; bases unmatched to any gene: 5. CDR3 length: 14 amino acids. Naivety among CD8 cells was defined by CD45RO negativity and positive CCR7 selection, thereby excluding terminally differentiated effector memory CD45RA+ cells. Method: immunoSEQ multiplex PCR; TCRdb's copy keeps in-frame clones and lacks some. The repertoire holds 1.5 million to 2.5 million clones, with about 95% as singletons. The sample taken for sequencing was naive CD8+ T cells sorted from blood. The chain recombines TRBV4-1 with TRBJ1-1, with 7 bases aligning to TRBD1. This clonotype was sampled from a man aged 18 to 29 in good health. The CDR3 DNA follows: TGCGCCAGCAGCCAGCAGGGGGACGGCACTGAAGCTTTCTTT. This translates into CASSQQGDGTEAFF.